The present TCR beta chain was sequenced within a study of molecular identifiers for immune sequencing clone quantification. Each CDR3 protein is one row after TCRdb ran MiXCR on the PCR reads. Among around 82,000 distinct CDR3 sequences, about 20% were seen once, and the ten largest hold roughly 0.85%. There are many counts of this clonotype. The germline V and J ends were trimmed by 9 bases and 3 bases, with 13 bases remaining between them. The CDR3 is made up of 13 amino acids. Germline CDR1 reads MNHEY; CDR2 reads SVGEGT. The rearrangement uses TRBV6-2 or TRBV6-3 and TRBJ2-3, with D possibly matching TRBD2 (5 bases). This receptor was taken from a human donor in good health. Some libraries in this study had Jurkat cell RNA spiked in. Sample: naive CD8+ T cells from blood, with Jurkat cell RNA spiked in. The sample's subset: FACS-sorted CD8+CD4-CCR7+CD45RA+ naive T cells. The CDR3 bases are TGTGCCAGTGAGGGTGGGTCAACAGATACGCAGTATTTT. Translating gives CASEGGSTDTQYF.